The present entry profiles one T cell receptor (beta chain) with its context. The authors built TCR beta libraries using iRepertoire HTBI primers and Arm-PCR of CDR3 regions. Authors' methods: Detected in the samples were around 59 TRBV and 12 to 15 TRBJ segments. TCRdb re-called the multiplex PCR reads with MiXCR, one entry per CDR3 protein. TCRdb's processing, not the authors' own work, is the source of the V and J calls. The sample lists roughly 610,000 distinct CDR3 sequences, about 16% seen once, with more than 10% in the top ten. These data are taken from a study of regulatory T cells in long-lasting Graves disease. The time point is: newly diagnosed GD, antithyroid drugs for less than 3 months. RNA from PBMCs was the source of the TCR library. The sample was also linked to a second study, of T cells in Graves' hyperthyroidism and ophthalmopathy.

The TCR comes from a man aged 18 to 29 with Graves disease. Sequencing used peripheral blood mononuclear cells (PBMCs), obtained at new diagnosis, from a patient treated with antithyroid drugs.

Here the CDR3 reads CATSGWTDPPSDQPQHF. CDR3 DNA sequence: TGTGCCACCAGCGGATGGACAGACCCTCCGAGCGATCAGCCCCAGCATTTT. The chain recombines TRBV15 with TRBJ1-5; a weak D match, TRBD1 (6 bases). CDR1 is LNHNV, CDR2 YYDKDF, per germline (reference sequence). The CDR3 totals 17 residues. The V gene lost 5 bases and the J gene lost 5 bases, with 22 bases spanning the gap. The full variable domain, its missing parts supplied by reference TRBV15 and TRBJ1-5, is DAMVIQNPRYQVTQFGKPVTLSCSQTLNHNVMYWYQQKSSQAPKLLFHYYDKDFNNEADTPDNFQSRRPNTSFCFLDIRSPGLGDTAMYLCATSGWTDPPSDQPQHFGDGTRLSIL.